This T cell receptor (beta chain) was sequenced in a study of blood T cells in healthy people across ages. There are 11 residues in the CDR3. Trimming cost V 2 bases and J 11 bases, with 10 bases left between them. CDR1 and CDR2 from the germline V gene are DFQATT and SNEGSKA (reference sequence). The authors ran a second PCR of about 7 to 11 cycles using a sample-barcoded 5' primer and a J-beta primer mix. TCRdb fed the 5' RACE reads into MiXCR, producing one record per CDR3 protein. This repertoire shows some 930,000 distinct CDR3 sequences, 29% found once; its top ten account for roughly a tenth. The data also belong to a second study, concerning T cells of mothers and their children.

The chain uses TRBV20-1 and TRBJ1-5; D is undetermined. The receptor comes from a woman aged 40 to 50 in good health. Sequencing was performed on blood. This CDR3 is CSARPGRSQHF. For the CDR3, the DNA is TGCAGTGCTAGACCCGGTCGGTCCCAGCATTTT.